Given below is one T cell receptor (beta chain) in context. Antigen specificity is unknown. The same CDR3 is also encoded by other DNA sequences in this sample. This sample was included in a study of shared clonotypes between healthy human individuals. Whole-study context: The cohort comprised a couple of women and a few men. Their ages spanned 18 to 49 years.

Study results and caveats: How much donors shared clonotypes was expected to be affected by sequencing depth.

The repertoire was sequenced with immunoSEQ multiplex PCR; TCRdb's copy has only in-frame clones and lacks some. This sample has fewer than 850,000 clones, with 90% found just once. This CDR3 region has 16 residues. Germline V lookup: CDR1 LNHDA, CDR2 SQIVND (reference sequence). Trimming at V came to 3 bases and at J to 2 bases, leaving 5 bases not matched to a gene. The sequenced material came from memory CD8+ T cells from PBMCs. The subset denotes: CD45RO+ cells pooled with CCR7-negative TemRA cells. The chain carries TRBV19 and TRBJ1-5, with 9 nucleotides matching TRBD1. The TCR comes from a man aged 18 to 29 in good health. Some clones in this sample may be carry-over from other donors' samples. DNA of the CDR3: TGTGCCAGTAGTATCGTCCGGGACAGGGGCAATCAGCCCCAGCATTTT. Its protein product is CASSIVRDRGNQPQHF.